Below, 26 T cell receptor beta chains from the same sample are listed, as sequenced in a study of cytomegalovirus exposure and HLA in healthy donors. Primers: 60 Vbeta forward and 13 Jbeta reverse. Sequencing used immunoSEQ multiplex PCR; TCRdb keeps in-frame clones, though not all of them. The data show over 130,000 clones, with about 60% seen just once and roughly 6.4% held by the top ten. The specimen was PBMCs. These receptors originate from a woman aged 55-69 years in good health and CMV-seropositive.

With regard to this clone: The sample has other DNA sequences that encode this CDR3 too. The V call is TRBV18, the J call TRBJ1-1; D perhaps matches TRBD1 (6 bases). Germline CDR1 is KGHSH and CDR2 is LQKENI. This CDR3 spans 13 amino acids. The germline V and J ends were trimmed by 6 bases and 3 bases, with 11 bases remaining between them. The CDR3 DNA sequence: TGTGCCAGCTCCCTACAGGGTGACACTGAAGCTTTCTTT. This encodes CASSLQGDTEAFF. The entire variable domain, with the rest obtained from reference TRBV18 and TRBJ1-1, is as follows: NAGVMQNPRHLVRRRGQEARLRCSPMKGHSHVYWYRQLPEEGLKFMVYLQKENIIDESGMPKERFSAEFPKEGPSILRIQQVVRGDSAAYFCASSLQGDTEAFFGQGTRLTVV.

The chain recombines TRBV4-1 with TRBJ2-7, with D possibly matching TRBD2 (5 bases). Germline assignment: CDR1 MGHRA and CDR2 YSYEKL. Trimming shortened V by 6 bases and J by 5 bases, and 17 bases separated the two germline ends. The CDR3 contains 14 residues. The CDR3 reads CASRLVGSLDEQYF. CDR3 in DNA: TGCGCCAGCAGACTTGTGGGGAGCCTGGACGAGCAGTACTTC.

The J gene is TRBJ2-2, the V gene TRBV7-2, with 7 bases matching TRBD1. Per germline, CDR1 SGHTA and CDR2 FQGNSA. The CDR3 is 15 residues long. J lost 6 bases, V lost 2 bases, and 6 bases had no gene match. Here the CDR3 reads CASSLRQGESGELFF. Written as DNA, the CDR3 is TGTGCCAGCAGCTTAAGGCAGGGGGAGTCCGGGGAGCTGTTTTTT.

This chain joins TRBV30 and TRBJ2-1; maybe TRBD1 (5 bases). V lost 3 bases, J lost 3 bases, and 9 bases lay in between. This CDR3 region has 13 residues. Germline assignment: CDR1 GTSNPN and CDR2 SVGIG (reference sequence). CDR3 coding DNA: TGTGCCTGGAGCTTAACAGGCTACAATGAGCAGTTCTTC. The encoded protein is CAWSLTGYNEQFF.

The rearrangement links TRBV4-3 to TRBJ2-3, with D tentatively TRBD2 (6 bases). The CDR3 consists of 14 residues. Germline lookup yields CDR1 LGHNA and CDR2 YSLEER. Between the trimmed V and J ends, which lost 1 base and 1 base, there was a span of 6 bases. The CDR3 loop is CASSQGRGTDTQYF. The CDR3 region has the DNA TGCGCCAGCAGCCAAGGGAGGGGCACAGATACGCAGTATTTT.

The chain uses TRBV7-2 and TRBJ2-3; 13 bases are a match to TRBD2. Germline loops: CDR1 SGHTA, CDR2 FQGNSA. The CDR3 contains 19 residues. Trimming at V came to 5 bases and at J to 3 bases, leaving 14 bases not matched to a gene. The CDR3 spells CASSPGTSGKKGWTDTQYF. The CDR3 DNA reads as TGTGCCAGCAGCCCAGGGACTAGCGGGAAAAAGGGTTGGACAGATACGCAGTATTTT.

This clone was counted once. The CDR3 nucleotides are TGCGCCAGCAGCCATATCGGGACAAACTATGGCTACACCTTC. Its translation: CASSHIGTNYGYTF. The chain uses TRBV4-3 and TRBJ1-2, with D perhaps TRBD1 (6 bases). V was clipped by 3 bases and J by 2 bases, with 10 bases between them. The CDR3 totals 14 residues. The germline gives CDR1 LGHNA, CDR2 YSLEER.

In its sample, this clone was seen once. V gene TRBV30 combines with J gene TRBJ1-5; no clear D. Trimming took 5 bases from V and 4 from J, leaving 21 bases between them. This CDR3 is 16 amino acids long. Germline V gene sequence: CDR1 GTSNPN, CDR2 SVGIG (reference sequence). CDR3 residues: CAWGSLPETRNQPQHF. In DNA, the CDR3 is TGTGCCTGGGGGAGCCTTCCAGAGACGCGGAATCAGCCCCAGCATTTT.

The CDR3 protein is CASSAQNAGTEAFF. CDR3 nucleotide sequence: TGTGCCAGCAGCGCCCAAAATGCAGGGACTGAAGCTTTCTTT. The J gene is TRBJ1-1, the V gene TRBV7-9, with a possible D match to TRBD1 (5 bases). The CDR3 extends over 14 amino acids. The germline gives CDR1 SEHNR, CDR2 FQNEAQ (reference sequence). V lost 5 bases and J 5 bases, leaving 15 bases between the germline ends.

V and J are TRBV4-3 and TRBJ2-5, with D uncertain. This CDR3 contains 14 residues. Germline V gene sequence: CDR1 LGHNA, CDR2 YSLEER. Trimming took off 3 bases at V and 4 bases at J, with 12 bases between the two ends. CDR3: CASSQSPVGETQYF. The DNA of the CDR3 is TGCGCCAGCAGCCAGAGTCCGGTCGGAGAGACCCAGTACTTC.

The chain is built from TRBV5-1 and TRBJ2-6; possibly TRBD1 for D (5 bases). Germline CDR1 is SGHRS and CDR2 is YFSETQ. The CDR3 runs to 16 residues. V gave up 4 bases and J gave up 0 bases, with 11 bases separating them. The CDR3 DNA reads TGCGCCAGCAGCCTCCAGGGCCTCTCTGGGGCCAACGTCCTGACTTTC. Translating it yields CASSLQGLSGANVLTF.

Turning to this clone: The junction does not match germline at one end; this may be a read error. The chain uses TRBV6-5 and TRBJ2-6; D is perhaps TRBD1 (5 bases). The germline CDR1 and CDR2 sequences are MNHEY and SVGAGI. CDR3 size: 16 residues. In DNA form, the CDR3 reads TGTGCCAGCAGTTACTCGATCCTTCCTGGGGCCAACGCCCTGACTTTC. As protein: CASSYSILPGANALTF.

The chain uses TRBV4-3 and TRBJ2-5; D ambiguous. Deletions cut 1 base from V and 5 bases from J, with 14 bases between. Germline CDR1 and CDR2: LGHNA and YSLEER. The CDR3 runs 15 residues. In DNA form, the CDR3 reads TGCGCCAGCAGCCAAGCTCCCTATATGGTGGAGACCCAGTACTTC. Amino acids: CASSQAPYMVETQYF.

This clone has more than one count but fewer than ten. V usage is TRBV28 and J usage is TRBJ1-5; D is perhaps TRBD1 (5 bases). The CDR3 is 13 amino acids. Germline loops: CDR1 MDHEN, CDR2 SYDVKM. The V end lost 8 bases, the J end lost 8 bases, and 16 bases lay between the germline ends. The CDR3 sequence is CASGTRVREPQHF. The CDR3 coding sequence is TGTGCCAGCGGAACCAGGGTCCGAGAGCCCCAGCATTTT.

This clone has only one observation. The chain combines TRBV5-6 with TRBJ2-1; D call uncertain. Trimming pared 1 base from V and 0 bases from J, leaving 5 bases between. Looked up from germline, CDR1 is SGHDT and CDR2 is YYEEEE. The CDR3 has 14 amino acids. The CDR3 is CASSLTTSYNEQFF. CDR3 nucleotide sequence: TGTGCCAGCAGCTTGACAACCTCCTACAATGAGCAGTTCTTC.

This clone has just one count. The chain recombines TRBV4-1 with TRBJ1-5; a possible D gene is TRBD1 (5 bases). Per the germline V gene, CDR1 is MGHRA and CDR2 is YSYEKL. Trimming removed 2 bases at V and 4 bases at J, with 15 bases between. The CDR3 contains 16 residues. The CDR3 loop reads CASSQLDRSFNQPQHF. The CDR3 DNA is TGCGCCAGCAGCCAACTCGACAGATCCTTTAATCAGCCCCAGCATTTT.

This clone was recorded a few times. The CDR3 DNA follows: TGTGCCAGCAGCCCCATCGGGGGGAAGGGCCTGAATGAGCAGTTCTTC. Protein: CASSPIGGKGLNEQFF. The chain has TRBV5-4 and TRBJ2-1, with 7 positions matching TRBD2. Germline trimming cut 4 bases from V and 7 bases from J; bases unmatched to any gene: 14. This CDR3 comprises 16 residues. Germline CDR1 SGHNT, CDR2 YYREEE (reference sequence).

V gene TRBV19 combines with J gene TRBJ2-2, with TRBD1 as a possible D gene (5 bases). This CDR3 is 15 amino acids long. Germline CDR1 is LNHDA and CDR2 is SQIVND (reference sequence). V lost 5 bases and J lost 7, with 17 bases in between. CDR3 region: CASSPRVGHSGELFF. The DNA of the CDR3 is TGTGCCAGTAGTCCTCGCGTCGGACATAGCGGGGAGCTGTTTTTT.

The chain employs TRBV18 and TRBJ2-1; 8 bases line up with TRBD2. The CDR3 loop spans 15 amino acids. V dropped 2 bases and J dropped 5; count of bases not matched to a gene: 5. Germline V gene data show CDR1 as KGHSH and CDR2 as LQKENI. CDR3 loop: CASSPGGTSHNEQFF. As DNA, the CDR3 is TGTGCCAGCTCACCAGGCGGGACTAGTCACAATGAGCAGTTCTTC.

This sequence joins TRBV7-2 and TRBJ1-1, with 7 positions matching TRBD1. The germline CDR1 and CDR2 sequences are SGHTA and FQGNSA. This CDR3 is built from 14 residues. V shed 3 bases and J 1 base; nucleotides not matched to a gene: 2. Written as DNA, the CDR3 is TGTGCCAGCAGCTTCGGGACAGCGAACACTGAAGCTTTCTTT. It yields the protein CASSFGTANTEAFF. The full variable domain, rest sourced from reference TRBV7-2 and TRBJ1-1, is GAGVSQSPSNKVTEKGKDVELRCDPISGHTALYWYRQSLGQGLEFLIYFQGNSAPDKSGLPSDRFSAERTGGSVSTLTIQRTQQEDSAVYLCASSFGTANTEAFFGQGTRLTVV.

This clone was seen only a few times. This chain joins TRBV28 and TRBJ2-7; 10 nucleotides line up with TRBD2. The CDR3 runs to 17 residues. The trim removed 4 bases at V and 0 bases at J, leaving 9 bases unmatched. Looked up from germline, CDR1 is MDHEN and CDR2 is SYDVKM. The CDR3 reads CASSWRTSGPSSYEQYF. CDR3 nucleotides: TGTGCCAGCAGTTGGCGGACTAGCGGTCCGAGCTCCTACGAGCAGTACTTC.

CDR3 nucleotide sequence: TGTGCCAGCAGCCTAAATCCCGATACGCAGTATTTT. It codes for CASSLNPDTQYF. The chain recombines TRBV28 with TRBJ2-3; D gene unclear. Germline V CDR1 and CDR2: MDHEN, SYDVKM. CDR3 length equals 12 residues. V lost 6 bases and J lost 6, with 10 bases in between.

This CDR3 is CAISEENYEQYF. In DNA form, the CDR3 reads TGTGCCATCAGTGAGGAGAACTACGAGCAGTACTTC. The V gene is TRBV10-3, the J gene TRBJ2-7, with unresolved D. V was cut by 2 bases and J by 3 bases, with 5 bases left in between. The CDR3 covers 12 residues. From germline, CDR1 is ENHRY and CDR2 SYGVKD.

This clone was picked up one time. The chain joins TRBV19 to TRBJ2-7; TRBD2 agrees at 8 bases. Germline loops: CDR1 LNHDA, CDR2 SQIVND (reference sequence). The CDR3 totals 17 residues. Trimming took 5 bases from V and 4 from J; bases not matched to a gene: 16. The CDR3 reads CASSLSSMREATYEQYF. Here the CDR3 DNA reads TGTGCCAGTAGTTTGTCCTCAATGCGGGAGGCGACTTACGAGCAGTACTTC.

The chain carries TRBV15 and TRBJ1-1, with D possibly being TRBD1 (5 bases). Trimming took off 1 base at V and 4 bases at J, with 7 bases between the two ends. Germline V gives CDR1 LNHNV, CDR2 YYDKDF (reference sequence). The CDR3 contains 13 residues. The CDR3 nucleotides read TGTGCCACCAGCAGAGGGGGGGGCACTGAAGCTTTCTTT. Amino acid sequence: CATSRGGGTEAFF.

The CDR3 nucleotides read TGCGCCAGCAGCTCCCCTGGGCGGGAGGGCCGGTATACGCAGTATTTT. It is translated as CASSSPGREGRYTQYF. The chain recombines TRBV5-1 with TRBJ2-3, with TRBD2 matching 9 bases. Germline V gene data show CDR1 as SGHRS and CDR2 as YFSETQ. This CDR3 spans 16 amino acids. The trim removed 3 bases at V and 7 bases at J, leaving 12 bases unmatched. Drawing the rest from reference TRBV5-1 and TRBJ2-3, the complete variable domain is KAGVTQTPRYLIKTRGQQVTLSCSPISGHRSVSWYQQTPGQGLQFLFEYFSETQRNKGNFPGRFSGRQFSNSRSEMNVSTLELGDSALYLCASSSPGREGRYTQYFGPGTRLTVL.